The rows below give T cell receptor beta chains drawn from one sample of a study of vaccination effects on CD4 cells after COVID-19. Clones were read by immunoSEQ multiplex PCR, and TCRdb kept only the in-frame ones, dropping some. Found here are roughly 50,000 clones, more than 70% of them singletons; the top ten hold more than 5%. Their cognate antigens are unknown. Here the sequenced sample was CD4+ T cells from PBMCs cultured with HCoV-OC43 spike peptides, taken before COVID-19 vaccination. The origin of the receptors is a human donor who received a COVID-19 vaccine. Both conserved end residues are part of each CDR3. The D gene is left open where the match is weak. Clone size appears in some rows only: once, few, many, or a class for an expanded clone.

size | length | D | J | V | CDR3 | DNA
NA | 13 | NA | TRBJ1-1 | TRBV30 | CAWKGPLNTEAFF | TGTGCCTGGAAGGGACCTTTGAACACTGAAGCTTTCTTT
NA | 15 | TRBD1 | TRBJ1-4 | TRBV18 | CASSEDRDFNEKLFF | TGTGCCAGCTCAGAGGACAGGGACTTTAATGAAAAACTGTTTTTT
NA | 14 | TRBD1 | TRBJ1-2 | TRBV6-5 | CASRSGTGVSRTTF | TGTGCCAGCAGGTCCGGGACAGGGGTTTCTCGTACCACCTTC
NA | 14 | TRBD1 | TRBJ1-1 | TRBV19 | CASRGGPWNTEAFF | TGTGCCAGTAGAGGGGGCCCATGGAACACTGAAGCTTTCTTT
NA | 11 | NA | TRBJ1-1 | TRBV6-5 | CASRQDTEAFF | TGTGCCAGCCGACAGGACACTGAAGCTTTCTTT
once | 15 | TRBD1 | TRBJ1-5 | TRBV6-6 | CASSPPGQGAKPQHF | TGTGCCAGCAGTCCCCCGGGACAGGGGGCTAAGCCCCAGCATTTT
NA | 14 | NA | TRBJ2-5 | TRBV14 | CASSQPGRGKTQYF | TGTGCCAGCAGCCAACCCGGCAGGGGAAAGACCCAGTACTTC
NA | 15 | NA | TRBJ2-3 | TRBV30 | CAWGPVGRSTDTQYF | TGTGCCTGGGGTCCGGTGGGACGGAGTACAGATACGCAGTATTTT
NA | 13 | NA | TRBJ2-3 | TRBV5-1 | CASSRALRDTQYF | TGCGCCAGCAGCAGGGCGCTGAGAGATACGCAGTATTTT
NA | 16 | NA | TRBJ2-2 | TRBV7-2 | CASSLVQITNTGELFF | TGTGCCAGCAGCTTAGTTCAGATAACGAACACCGGGGAGCTGTTTTTT
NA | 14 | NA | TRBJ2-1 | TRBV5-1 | CASSLQEGYNEQFF | TGCGCCAGCAGCTTACAGGAGGGGTACAATGAGCAGTTCTTC
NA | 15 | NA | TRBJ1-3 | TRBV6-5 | CASSLLRSSGNTIYF | TGTGCCAGCAGCCTGCTGAGGAGTTCCGGAAACACCATATATTTT
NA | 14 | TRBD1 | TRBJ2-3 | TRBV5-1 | CASSLQGATDTQYF | TGCGCCAGCAGCTTGCAGGGGGCGACAGATACGCAGTATTTT